The TCR beta chain described here comes from a study of blood T cells in healthy people across ages. Note on this clonotype: What it recognizes is unknown.

Whole-study results and caveats: A roughly linear age-dependent decrease characterized TCR beta diversity per million T cells.

Germline V gives CDR1 MNHNY, CDR2 SVGAGI (reference sequence). This CDR3 spans 14 amino acids. Next came a second PCR, run for roughly 6 to 11 cycles, which used a sample-barcoded 5' primer along with a J-beta primer mix. No fewer than 3 million CDR3-containing paired-end reads came from each sample. TCRdb reanalysed the 5' RACE reads using MiXCR and keeps one entry per CDR3 protein. The sample includes 980,000 or so distinct CDR3 sequences, 48% seen only once; the top ten take around 15%. This TCR derives from a man aged 25-45 years in good health. The chain is built from TRBV6-6 and TRBJ2-4; TRBD1 might be the D (6 bases). The end of the DNA is better explained by TRBJ2-7, so the J call may be wrong. Sequencing was done on a sample of blood. The CDR3 nucleotides read TGTGCCAGCAGAGCAGGGGTCAGGCCCTACGAGCAGTACTTC. Translated, it gives CASRAGVRPYEQYF.